The 3 T cell receptor beta chains given below trace back to one sample, sequenced in a study of early T cells in non-severe SARS-CoV-2 infection. From the 5' RACE reads, TCRdb called clonotypes with MiXCR, one entry per CDR3 protein. Of approximately 83,000 distinct CDR3 sequences listed, 13% to 15% are singletons. The source material was whole blood. These receptors all come from an adult who was a healthcare worker with PCR-confirmed SARS-CoV-2 infection or an uninfected control (not recorded which).

This clonotype was detected many times. The chain couples TRBV6-6 to TRBJ1-6; D might be TRBD1 (5 bases). CDR3 length: 15 amino acids. Germline loops: CDR1 MNHNY, CDR2 SVGAGI (reference sequence). V was trimmed by 6 bases and J by 6 bases, leaving 15 bases between them. The chain's CDR3 is CASRKDFGGNSPLHF. The CDR3 DNA sequence: TGTGCCAGCAGAAAGGATTTCGGGGGTAATTCACCCCTCCACTTT.

This clonotype was counted a few times. The genes are TRBV21-1 and TRBJ2-1; the D call TRBD1 from the table was never checked on the DNA. TRBV21-1 is marked as a pseudogene. CDR3 length: 14 amino acids. The CDR3 DNA reads as TGTGCCAGCAGCCCGGGACAGGGGGTCAATGAGCAGTTCTTC. It specifies CASSPGQGVNEQFF.

This clonotype was found a few times. This chain uses TRBV29-1 with TRBJ1-4; D unresolved. Germline loops: CDR1 SQVTM, CDR2 ANQGSEA. The CDR3 runs to 11 residues. Trimming stripped 5 bases from V and 7 bases from J, with 8 bases between. In DNA, the CDR3 is TGCAGCGTTCAAGGTCCTGAAAAACTGTTTTTT. Its protein is CSVQGPEKLFF.